This T cell receptor beta chain was documented in a study of cytomegalovirus exposure and HLA in healthy donors. Study-wide findings and caveats: The authors enumerated 180 or so TCR beta chains as linked to cytomegalovirus. That first-cohort TCR clusters tended to co-occur in the approximately 110 validation repertoires was found in a later analysis. Reports indicated that the classifier achieved high specificity and sensitivity in diagnosing cytomegalovirus status. Specificity of a few CMV-associated chains for CMV antigens was verified in vitro.

Clones were sequenced by immunoSEQ multiplex PCR, and TCRdb holds only the in-frame ones, with some missing. The repertoire holds over 100,000 clones, approximately 89% seen once, with approximately 1.2% in the top ten. With regard to this clone: Its antigen is as yet unknown.

Germline V gene lookup returns CDR1 MNHNS and CDR2 SASEGT. V was clipped by 6 bases and J by 0 bases, with 11 bases between them. The CDR3 extends over 14 amino acids. The receptor was derived from a woman between 18 and 30 years old in good health and CMV-seronegative. The genes are TRBV6-1 and TRBJ1-1; no clear D gene. Sequencing was carried out using PBMCs. DNA for the CDR3: TGTGCCAGCAGGCAACGGGGATTGAACACTGAAGCTTTCTTT. It specifies CASRQRGLNTEAFF.